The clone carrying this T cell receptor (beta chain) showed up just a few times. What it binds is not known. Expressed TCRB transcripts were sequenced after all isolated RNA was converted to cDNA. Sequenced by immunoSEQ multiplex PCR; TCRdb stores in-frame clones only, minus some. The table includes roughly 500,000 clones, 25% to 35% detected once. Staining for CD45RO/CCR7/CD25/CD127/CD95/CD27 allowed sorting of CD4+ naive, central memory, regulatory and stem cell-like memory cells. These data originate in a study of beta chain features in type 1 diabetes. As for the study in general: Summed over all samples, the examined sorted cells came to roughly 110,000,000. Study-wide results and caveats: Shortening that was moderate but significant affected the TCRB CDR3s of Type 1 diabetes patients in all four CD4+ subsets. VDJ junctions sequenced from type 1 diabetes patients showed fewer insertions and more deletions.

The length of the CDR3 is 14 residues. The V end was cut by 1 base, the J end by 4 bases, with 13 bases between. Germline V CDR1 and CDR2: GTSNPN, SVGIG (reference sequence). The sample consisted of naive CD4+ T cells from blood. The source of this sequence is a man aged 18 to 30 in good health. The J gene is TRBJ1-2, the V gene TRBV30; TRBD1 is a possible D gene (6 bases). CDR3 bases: TGTGCCTGGAGTGATCGGGGGCGCTCCTATGGCTACACCTTC. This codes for CAWSDRGRSYGYTF.